The 26 T cell receptor beta chains below come from one sample, sequenced in a study of OX40 agonist ivuxolimab in advanced cancers. Data came from immunoSEQ multiplex PCR; TCRdb stores just in-frame clones and leaves some out. The sample lists some 8,000 clones, 86% occurring once. The material was CD4+ or CD8+ T cells sorted from blood, obtained in a trial of the OX40 agonist ivuxolimab. The receptors originated from an adult with an advanced solid tumor such as melanoma, head and neck, liver or kidney cancer.

The genes are TRBV2 and TRBJ2-3; 10 bases line up with TRBD2. The V and J ends lost 5 bases and 7 bases, in that order; junction bases with no gene match: 6. Germline CDR1 and CDR2: SNHLY and FYNNEI. This CDR3 is built from 14 residues. Here the CDR3 reads CASSTAGGPNTQYF. The CDR3 DNA reads as TGTGCCAGCAGTACAGCGGGAGGGCCGAATACGCAGTATTTT.

This clone was counted once. The V and J genes are TRBV11-2 and TRBJ2-7; D possibly uses TRBD1 or TRBD2 (5 bases each). V lost 1 base, J lost 3 bases, and 13 bases lay in between. The CDR3 runs to 15 residues. Looked up from germline, CDR1 is SGHAT and CDR2 is FQNNGV. CDR3 nucleotide sequence: TGTGCCAGCAGCTTAGGCGGACTGGGGCTCTACGAGCAGTACTTC. Translation: CASSLGGLGLYEQYF. Supplemented by reference TRBV11-2 and TRBJ2-7, the full variable domain reads EAGVAQSPRYKIIEKRQSVAFWCNPISGHATLYWYQQILGQGPKLLIQFQNNGVVDDSQLPKDRFSAERLKGVDSTLKIQPAKLEDSAVYLCASSLGGLGLYEQYFGPGTRLTVT.

The gene calls are TRBV7-2 and TRBJ1-1; possible D gene TRBD1, 5 bases. Trimming took 2 bases from V and 1 from J, leaving 5 bases between them. The CDR3 runs to 13 residues. CDR1 SGHTA and CDR2 FQGNSA come from the germline V gene. CDR3 loop: CASSLTGNTEAFF. The CDR3 coding sequence is TGTGCCAGCAGCTTAACAGGGAACACTGAAGCTTTCTTT.

The rearrangement links TRBV20-1 to TRBJ1-1; D remains ambiguous. This CDR3 has 11 amino acids. Trimming stripped 7 bases from V and 3 bases from J, with 9 bases between. CDR1 and CDR2 from the germline V gene are DFQATT and SNEGSKA (reference sequence). The CDR3, as DNA: TGCAGTGGTAACGGACACACTGAAGCTTTCTTT. The encoded protein is CSGNGHTEAFF.

On this clone itself: In this CDR3 the conserved last residue, phenylalanine or tryptophan, is missing, so a read error is likely. This rearrangement joins TRBV27 to TRBJ1-2, with D perhaps TRBD1 (5 bases). Germline-derived CDR1 and CDR2 are MNHEY and SMNVEV (reference sequence). Trimming pared 6 bases from V and 3 bases from J, leaving 20 bases between. The CDR3 totals 16 residues. CDR3 in DNA: TGTGCCAGCAGCCGAGTCCTGGCGGGGCTCGACTATGGCTACACCCTC. This encodes CASSRVLAGLDYGYTL.

The rearrangement joins TRBV7-8 to TRBJ2-6, with TRBD2 matching over 13 bases. The V segment lost 5 bases and the J segment 0 bases; nucleotides outside the gene matches: 7. The CDR3 consists of 19 residues. From germline, CDR1 is SGHVS and CDR2 FQNEAQ. The CDR3: CASSGRLAGGFSGANVLTF. The CDR3 DNA follows: TGTGCCAGCAGCGGAAGACTAGCGGGGGGCTTCTCTGGGGCCAACGTCCTGACTTTC.

This clone has only one observation. The chain uses TRBV2 and TRBJ2-2, with TRBD2 matching 12 bases. V shed 7 bases and J 6 bases; nucleotides not matched to a gene: 18. This CDR3 contains 19 residues. Germline values: CDR1 SNHLY, CDR2 FYNNEI. The DNA for the CDR3 is TGTGCCAGCACCTCCCGGCTAGCGGGGGGGGATGAACCCCCCGGGGAGCTGTTTTTT. Amino acid sequence: CASTSRLAGGDEPPGELFF.

This clone was seen just once. V and J are TRBV11-2 and TRBJ2-3; D gene uncertain. CDR3 size: 15 residues. Germline CDR1 reads SGHAT; CDR2 reads FQNNGV. The ends were cut back, 4 bases at V and 1 base at J, with 12 bases in the middle. The CDR3 coding sequence is TGTGCCAGCAGCTGGACGAGGAGTGGCACAGATACGCAGTATTTT. It specifies CASSWTRSGTDTQYF.

This clone was detected once. The gene calls are TRBV19 and TRBJ1-4; 10 bases agree with TRBD1. The length of the CDR3 is 14 residues. The V gene end was trimmed by 7 bases and the J gene end by 7 bases; junction bases not matched to a gene: 6. The V gene's germline CDR1 is LNHDA and CDR2 SQIVND (reference sequence). The DNA for the CDR3 is TGTGCCAGTAACACCGGGACAGGGGCTGAAAAACTGTTTTTT. The encoded protein is CASNTGTGAEKLFF. The full variable domain, in which reference TRBV19 and TRBJ1-4 provide the parts outside the CDR3, is DGGITQSPKYLFRKEGQNVTLSCEQNLNHDAMYWYRQDPGQGLRLIYYSQIVNDFQKGDIAEGYSVSREKKESFPLTVTSAQKNPTAFYLCASNTGTGAEKLFFGSGTQLSVL.

The J gene is TRBJ1-2, the V gene TRBV27; TRBD1 is a possible D gene (6 bases). From germline, CDR1 is MNHEY and CDR2 SMNVEV (reference sequence). V was pared by 0 bases and J by 0 bases, with 11 bases between. The CDR3 extends over 16 amino acids. In nucleotides, the CDR3 is TGTGCCAGCAGTTTATCCGTTTGGGGGCCTAACTATGGCTACACCTTC. It codes for CASSLSVWGPNYGYTF.

This clone appeared a single time. The rearrangement links TRBV5-1 to TRBJ2-7; 9 positions match TRBD1. The CDR3 is made up of 16 amino acids. The V gene's germline CDR1 is SGHRS and CDR2 YFSETQ. V lost 4 bases and J lost 0; bases outside the gene matches: 8. Here the CDR3 DNA reads TGCGCCAGCAGCCGCGGACAGGGGACGAGCTCCTACGAGCAGTACTTC. Protein product: CASSRGQGTSSYEQYF.

The V and J genes are TRBV9 and TRBJ2-1; 12 bases map to TRBD1. CDR3 size: 15 residues. The V gene end was trimmed by 2 bases and the J gene end by 8 bases; junction bases not matched to a gene: 5. Germline V gene lookup returns CDR1 SGDLS and CDR2 YYNGEE. CDR3 in amino acids: CASSVGQGAGDEQFF. The CDR3 DNA follows: TGTGCCAGCAGCGTGGGACAGGGGGCCGGCGATGAGCAGTTCTTC.

The rearrangement links TRBV30 to TRBJ2-1; 9 positions agree with TRBD2. CDR1 GTSNPN and CDR2 SVGIG come from the germline V gene (reference sequence). The length of the CDR3 is 14 residues. Trimming cost V 3 bases and J 9 bases; bases outside gene matches: 9. CDR3: CAWRVSGRPGEQFF. Here the CDR3 DNA reads TGTGCCTGGAGGGTAAGCGGGAGGCCCGGTGAGCAGTTCTTC.

The rearrangement joins TRBV6-5 to TRBJ1-1; a possible D gene is TRBD1 (5 bases). This CDR3 is 13 amino acids long. Trimming cost V 5 bases and J 3 bases, with 10 bases left between them. Germline assignment: CDR1 MNHEY and CDR2 SVGAGI. The CDR3 here is CASSGAGYTEAFF. CDR3 bases: TGTGCCAGCAGTGGGGCAGGGTACACTGAAGCTTTCTTT.

The CDR3 here is CASSRTSGRVAYNEQFF. CDR3 DNA: TGCGCCAGCAGCCGGACTAGCGGGAGGGTAGCCTACAATGAGCAGTTCTTC. V and J are TRBV5-1 and TRBJ2-1; 15 bases agree with TRBD2. Germline V gene lookup returns CDR1 SGHRS and CDR2 YFSETQ. The CDR3 length is 17 residues. V shed 4 bases, J shed 2 bases, and the junction held 4 bases outside the gene matches.

V and J are TRBV28 and TRBJ1-2, with D uncertain. The CDR3 consists of 13 residues. V was trimmed by 1 base and J by 4 bases, leaving 7 bases between them. Germline CDR1 reads MDHEN; CDR2 reads SYDVKM. The CDR3 here is CASSLSIAYGYTF. CDR3 DNA: TGTGCCAGCAGTTTATCAATAGCCTATGGCTACACCTTC.

The rearrangement links TRBV7-8 to TRBJ2-7; TRBD2 matches at 10 bases. The CDR3 consists of 16 residues. CDR1 is SGHVS, CDR2 FQNEAQ, per germline. V was clipped by 4 bases and J by 6 bases; unmatched bases: 12. The CDR3 coding sequence is TGTGCCAGCAGCTCCTTCCCGCTAGCGGGAGTCCTCGAGCAGTACTTC. This gives the protein CASSSFPLAGVLEQYF.

This chain uses TRBV7-9 with TRBJ1-4; possible D gene TRBD1, 6 bases. Germline CDR1 and CDR2: SEHNR and FQNEAQ (reference sequence). The CDR3 loop spans 11 amino acids. The CDR3 region has the DNA TGTCAGACAGGAACTAATGAAAAACTGTTTTTT. Its translation: CQTGTNEKLFF.

The chain uses TRBV4-3 and TRBJ2-2; either TRBD1 or TRBD2 may supply D (5 bases each). Per the germline V gene, CDR1 is LGHNA and CDR2 is YSLEER. Trimming shortened V by 1 base and J by 0 bases, and 12 bases separated the two germline ends. The CDR3 consists of 17 residues. The CDR3 spells CASSQVGTSANTGELFF. CDR3 sequence (DNA): TGCGCCAGCAGCCAAGTCGGGACGTCCGCGAACACCGGGGAGCTGTTTTTT.

The V call is TRBV30, the J call TRBJ1-2, with D unresolved. V was shortened by 2 bases and J by 7 bases, with 14 bases between the two germline ends. CDR1 and CDR2 (germline): GTSNPN, SVGIG (reference sequence). The CDR3 loop spans 13 amino acids. CDR3 sequence (DNA): TGTGCCTGGAGTCAACCGGGGAGTTTTGGCTACACCTTC. Residues: CAWSQPGSFGYTF.

J is TRBJ1-1 and V is TRBV6-8; the D is unclear. The CDR3 is 9 residues long. The V gene's germline CDR1 is MNHGY and CDR2 SAAAGT. V was trimmed by 6 bases and J by 7 bases, leaving 3 bases between them. The DNA of the CDR3 is TGTGCCAGCAGAAGTGAAGCTTTCTTT. Amino acid sequence: CASRSEAFF.

The chain combines TRBV2 with TRBJ1-6; 7 positions match TRBD1. The CDR3 loop spans 15 amino acids. J gave up 7 bases and V 6 bases, and 9 bases lay outside the gene matches. The germline V gene encodes CDR1 SNHLY and CDR2 FYNNEI. CDR3 sequence: CASRAQGEGNSPLHF. CDR3 in DNA: TGTGCCAGCAGAGCGCAGGGGGAAGGGAATTCACCCCTCCACTTT.

The J gene is TRBJ2-3, the V gene TRBV10-3; 8 bases fit TRBD1. V lost 9 bases to trimming and J lost 8 bases; unmatched junction nucleotides: 4. This CDR3 has 11 amino acids. The germline CDR1 and CDR2 sequences are ENHRY and SYGVKD. CDR3: CAIQGVGTQYF. The CDR3 DNA sequence: TGTGCCATACAGGGGGTGGGTACGCAGTATTTT.

This clone was recorded once. The CDR3 here is CASSLPRAGSYEQYF. CDR3 coding DNA: TGTGCCAGCAGTTTACCCAGGGCGGGCTCCTACGAGCAGTACTTC. The gene calls are TRBV6-5 and TRBJ2-7; D could derive from TRBD1 or TRBD2 (5 bases each). CDR3 length equals 15 residues. V gave up 4 bases and J gave up 0 bases, with 13 bases separating them. Germline CDR1 and CDR2: MNHEY and SVGAGI.

V and J are TRBV28 and TRBJ1-2; TRBD1 matches 7 bases. Germline trimming cut 8 bases from V and 7 bases from J; bases unmatched to any gene: 16. The germline gives CDR1 MDHEN, CDR2 SYDVKM. The CDR3 sequence is 15 residues long. In nucleotides, the CDR3 is TGTGCCAGCGGTAGAGGGGGCGCCAAGGTTTTTGGCTACACCTTC. Amino acids: CASGRGGAKVFGYTF.

The genes are TRBV5-1 and TRBJ1-2; 7 bases match TRBD1. The CDR3 is 16 amino acids. Germline V gene data show CDR1 as SGHRS and CDR2 as YFSETQ. J lost 7 bases, V lost 0 bases, and 12 bases had no gene match. CDR3 in DNA: TGCGCCAGCAGCTTGGAAGGGGGCGTGAAGCAAAGTGGCTACACCTTC. Translation: CASSLEGGVKQSGYTF.